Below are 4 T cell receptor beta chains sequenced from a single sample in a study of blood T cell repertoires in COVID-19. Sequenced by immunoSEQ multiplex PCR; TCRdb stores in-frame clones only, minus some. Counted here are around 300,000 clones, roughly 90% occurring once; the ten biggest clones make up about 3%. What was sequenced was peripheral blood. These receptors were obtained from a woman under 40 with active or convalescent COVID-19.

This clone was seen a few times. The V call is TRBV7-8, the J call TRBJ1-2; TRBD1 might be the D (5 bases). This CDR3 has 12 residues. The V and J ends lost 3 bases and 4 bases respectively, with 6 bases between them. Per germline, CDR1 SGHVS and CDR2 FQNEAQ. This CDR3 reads CASSFQGYGYTF. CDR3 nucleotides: TGTGCCAGCAGCTTCCAGGGCTATGGCTACACCTTC. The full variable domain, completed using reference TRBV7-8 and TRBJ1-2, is GAGVSQSPRYKVAKRGQDVALRCDPISGHVSLFWYQQALGQGPEFLTYFQNEAQLDKSGLPSDRFFAERPEGSVSTLKIQRTQQEDSAVYLCASSFQGYGYTFGSGTRLTVV.

The CDR3 protein is CASSYRSTVNTEAFF. In DNA form, the CDR3 reads TGTGCCAGCAGTTACCGGTCAACGGTGAACACTGAAGCTTTCTTT. The V call is TRBV6-5, the J call TRBJ1-1, with D unclear. The V end lost 2 bases, the J end lost 0 bases, and 10 bases lay between the germline ends. This CDR3 is 15 amino acids long. Per germline, CDR1 MNHEY and CDR2 SVGAGI.

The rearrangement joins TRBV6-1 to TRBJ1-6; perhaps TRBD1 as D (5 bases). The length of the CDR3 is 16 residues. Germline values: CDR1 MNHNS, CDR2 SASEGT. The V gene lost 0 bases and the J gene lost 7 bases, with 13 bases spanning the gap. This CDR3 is CASSEASGAGNSPLHF. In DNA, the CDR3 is TGTGCCAGCAGTGAAGCATCCGGGGCGGGGAATTCACCCCTCCACTTT.

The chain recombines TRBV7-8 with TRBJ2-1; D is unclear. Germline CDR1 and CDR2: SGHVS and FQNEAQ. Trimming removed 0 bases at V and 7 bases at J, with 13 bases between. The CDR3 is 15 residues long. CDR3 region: CASSLAESTLNEQFF. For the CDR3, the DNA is TGTGCCAGCAGCTTAGCAGAGAGCACGCTGAATGAGCAGTTCTTC.